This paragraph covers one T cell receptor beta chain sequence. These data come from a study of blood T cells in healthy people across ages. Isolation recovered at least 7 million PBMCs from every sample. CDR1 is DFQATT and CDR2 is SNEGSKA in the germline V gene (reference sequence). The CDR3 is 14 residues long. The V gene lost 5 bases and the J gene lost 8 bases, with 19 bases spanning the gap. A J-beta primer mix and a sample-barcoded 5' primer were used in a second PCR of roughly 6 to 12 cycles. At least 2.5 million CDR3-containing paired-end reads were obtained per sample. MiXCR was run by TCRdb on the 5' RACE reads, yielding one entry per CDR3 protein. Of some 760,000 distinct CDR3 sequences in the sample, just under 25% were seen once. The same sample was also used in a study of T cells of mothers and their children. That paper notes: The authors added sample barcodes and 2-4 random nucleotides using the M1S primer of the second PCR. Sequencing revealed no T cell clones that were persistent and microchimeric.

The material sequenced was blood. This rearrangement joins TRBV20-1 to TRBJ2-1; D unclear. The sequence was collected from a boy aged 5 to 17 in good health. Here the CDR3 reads CSALVGLAVDEQFF. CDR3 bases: TGCAGTGCTCTCGTGGGATTAGCCGTGGATGAGCAGTTCTTC.